These T cell receptor beta chains were read from a single sample in a study of identical twins. From the 5' RACE reads, TCRdb called clonotypes with MiXCR, one entry per CDR3 protein. The sample has about 530,000 distinct CDR3 sequences, 13% to 15% seen once. Separately, the same data were catalogued under a study of yellow fever vaccine responses in identical twins.

Source material: CD4+ T cells sorted from blood. These receptors all come from a woman aged 18-29 years in good health. Both conserved end residues are part of each CDR3. A D gene is named only where the DNA matches it firmly. Not all rows give a size; the values are once, few, many and, for expanded clones, a class.

cdr3_nt | cdr3_aa | clone_size | j_call | cdr3_length | d_call | v_call
TGCGCCAGCACCCAAGACTCCCCCGGCAATGAGCAGTTCTTC | CASTQDSPGNEQFF | many | TRBJ2-1 | 14 | NA | TRBV5-1
TGTGCCAGCAGTTTCCGCCCCGGGACAGTAACAGATACGCAGTATTTT | CASSFRPGTVTDTQYF | few | TRBJ2-3 | 16 | TRBD1 | TRBV12-3/TRBV12-4
TGTGCCATCAGTGAGTCTGGGCAGAAAGAGACCCAGTACTTC | CAISESGQKETQYF | NA | TRBJ2-5 | 14 | NA | TRBV10-3
TGTGCCACCAGTGACTACCAAGAGACCCAGTACTTC | CATSDYQETQYF | NA | TRBJ2-5 | 12 | NA | TRBV24-1
TGTGCCAGCAGCCGGGCAGGGGACAGGGGGCTTGTCAGTTCGACTTACAATGAGCAGTTCTTC | CASSRAGDRGLVSSTYNEQFF | NA | TRBJ2-1 | 21 | TRBD1 | TRBV11-2
TGTGCCAGCAGTTTGCCGACTAGCGGGAGCTACAATGAGCAGTTCTTC | CASSLPTSGSYNEQFF | NA | TRBJ2-1 | 16 | TRBD2 | TRBV28
TGTGCCAGCAGCCAATCGGGGACAGGGGGTGAGACCCAGTACTTC | CASSQSGTGGETQYF | NA | TRBJ2-5 | 15 | TRBD1 | TRBV16
TGCAGTGCTAGACCCGGGACTAGTACCTACGAGCAGTACTTC | CSARPGTSTYEQYF | NA | TRBJ2-7 | 14 | TRBD2 | TRBV20-1
TGTGCCATCAGTGAGTCGTCCGAGCAGTACTTC | CAISESSEQYF | NA | TRBJ2-7 | 11 | NA | TRBV10-3
TGTGCCAGCAGCCCAGAGGGGCGGGAAGGTACCGGGGAGCTGTTTTTT | CASSPEGREGTGELFF | NA | TRBJ2-2 | 16 | NA | TRBV7-7
TGTGCCAGCAGACCGGGACGAGTAAGCGGGGAGCTGTTTTTT | CASRPGRVSGELFF | few | TRBJ2-2 | 14 | NA | TRBV6-1
TGTGCCAGCAGCACCGAATGGAACATTCAGTACTTC | CASSTEWNIQYF | NA | TRBJ2-4 | 12 | NA | TRBV11-2
TGTGCCAGCAGCTTACTAAGTGATTCACCCCTCCACTTT | CASSLLSDSPLHF | NA | TRBJ1-6 | 13 | NA | TRBV7-2
TGCAGTGCTAGAGACGGACTAGCGGGACGGGAGACCCAGTACTTC | CSARDGLAGRETQYF | NA | TRBJ2-5 | 15 | TRBD2 | TRBV20-1
TGTGCCAGTAGTATCCCCCTAGGCTACGAGCAGTACTTC | CASSIPLGYEQYF | few | TRBJ2-7 | 13 | NA | TRBV19
TGCAGCGTTGATTCGCGGGAAACTAGCACAGATACGCAGTATTTT | CSVDSRETSTDTQYF | few | TRBJ2-3 | 15 | NA | TRBV29-1
TGTGCCAGCAGTCCCAGACAGGGTTCTGGAAACACCATATATTTT | CASSPRQGSGNTIYF | many | TRBJ1-3 | 15 | TRBD1 | TRBV12-3/TRBV12-4
TGCAGCGTTGAAGTAGTCAGCACTAGCACAGATACGCAGTATTTT | CSVEVVSTSTDTQYF | NA | TRBJ2-3 | 15 | NA | TRBV29-1
TGTGCCACCAGCAGGGAAGGGGATCTCTCCTACAATGAGCAGTTCTTC | CATSREGDLSYNEQFF | NA | TRBJ2-1 | 16 | NA | TRBV15
TGTGCCAGCAGCTTAGGGCCCGTGGGGGGCTCTGGAAACACCATATATTTT | CASSLGPVGGSGNTIYF | few | TRBJ1-3 | 17 | NA | TRBV7-2
TGTGCCAGCAGCTTATTAGCGGGAGGAGCCTACGAGCAGTACTTC | CASSLLAGGAYEQYF | few | TRBJ2-7 | 15 | TRBD2 | TRBV7-2
TGTGCCAGCATCCTGGGTGAGGAGACCCAGTACTTC | CASILGEETQYF | NA | TRBJ2-5 | 12 | NA | TRBV6-1
TGTGCCATCAGTGAGCGGACTAGCGGAGCTACGAACAATGAGCAGTTCTTC | CAISERTSGATNNEQFF | NA | TRBJ2-1 | 17 | TRBD2 | TRBV10-3
TGCAGTGCTCCTCCCGTGGGGGGCGCAGATACGCAGTATTTT | CSAPPVGGADTQYF | few | TRBJ2-3 | 14 | NA | TRBV20-1
TGCAGTGCAATGACTAGCGGGGGTTCCTACGAGCAGTACTTC | CSAMTSGGSYEQYF | NA | TRBJ2-7 | 14 | TRBD2 | TRBV20-1
TGTGCCAGCAGCTTAGATCGGGGGACTAGCGGCGGGGAGCTGTTTTTT | CASSLDRGTSGGELFF | NA | TRBJ2-2 | 16 | TRBD2 | TRBV11-2
TGTGCCAGCAGCTTGGGGACAGGGCCCGGCAATCAGCCCCAGCATTTT | CASSLGTGPGNQPQHF | few | TRBJ1-5 | 16 | TRBD1 | TRBV5-5
TGCGCCAGCAGCTTGGGTTCTAAGGGGGAAGAGACCCAGTACTTC | CASSLGSKGEETQYF | few | TRBJ2-5 | 15 | NA | TRBV5-1
TGTGCCAGCAGCTTAGGCCATACGGCGGGAGCCTATATTTACAATGAGCAGTTCTTC | CASSLGHTAGAYIYNEQFF | NA | TRBJ2-1 | 19 | TRBD2 | TRBV11-2
TGCGCCAGCAGCTGGGGAGGACAGTCCTATGAATCGGCTTTC | CASSWGGQSYESAF | many | TRBJ2-1 | 14 | NA | TRBV5-1
TGTGCCAGCAGCCCGGGACAGGGACCTTACAATGAGCAGTTCTTC | CASSPGQGPYNEQFF | many | TRBJ2-1 | 15 | TRBD1 | TRBV2
TGTGCCAGCAGCTTCCCGGACAGGGCCGTCAAGCCTAACACTGAAGCTTTCTTT | CASSFPDRAVKPNTEAFF | NA | TRBJ1-1 | 18 | TRBD1 | TRBV11-1
TGTGCCAGCAGCGCTACCGGGACAAACACCGGGGAGCTGTTTTTT | CASSATGTNTGELFF | many | TRBJ2-2 | 15 | NA | TRBV7-2
TGTGCCATCACCGAATCCCCACGGACCCCCACAGATACGCAGTATTTT | CAITESPRTPTDTQYF | NA | TRBJ2-3 | 16 | NA | TRBV10-3
TGCAGTGCTAGTGTGCAGATGAACACTGAAGCTTTCTTT | CSASVQMNTEAFF | few | TRBJ1-1 | 13 | NA | TRBV20-1
TGTGCCAGCACCACTCGGGACAGATATAATTCACCCCTCCACTTT | CASTTRDRYNSPLHF | NA | TRBJ1-6 | 15 | TRBD1 | TRBV28
TGTGCCAGCAGCAGCCTTCGGGACATTGGGTTTCAGCCCCAGCATTTT | CASSSLRDIGFQPQHF | few | TRBJ1-5 | 16 | NA | TRBV12-3/TRBV12-4
TGTGCCAGCAGCTTACAGGAAAACATTCAGTACTTC | CASSLQENIQYF | many | TRBJ2-4 | 12 | NA | TRBV7-2
TGTGCCAGCAGCCGACAGGACCCGAGGCCCTCTGGGGCCAACGTCCTGACTTTC | CASSRQDPRPSGANVLTF | NA | TRBJ2-6 | 18 | NA | TRBV4-2
TGCGCCAGCAGCCAAGTTCTGGCTCCTGAGCAGTTCTTC | CASSQVLAPEQFF | few | TRBJ2-1 | 13 | NA | TRBV4-1
TGCAGCGTTGATACCACAATGAACACTGAAGCTTTCTTT | CSVDTTMNTEAFF | few | TRBJ1-1 | 13 | NA | TRBV29-1
TGTGCCATCAGATCCGGGACAGGCTTCACTGAAGCTTTCTTT | CAIRSGTGFTEAFF | NA | TRBJ1-1 | 14 | TRBD1 | TRBV10-3
TGTGCCAGCAGTGACAGGGGGACAGTCGAAGAGACCCAGTACTTC | CASSDRGTVEETQYF | NA | TRBJ2-5 | 15 | TRBD1 | TRBV6-1
TGTGCCACCGTGACAGGGGGCGTTGAAAAACTGTTTTTT | CATVTGGVEKLFF | many | TRBJ1-4 | 13 | TRBD1 | TRBV28
TGCAGTGCTAGATTGAGCGGGCCGGAGACCCAGTACTTC | CSARLSGPETQYF | few | TRBJ2-5 | 13 | NA | TRBV20-1
TGTGCCAGCAGCCCCCAAGGACTAGTCAATGAGCAGTTCTTC | CASSPQGLVNEQFF | NA | TRBJ2-1 | 14 | TRBD2 | TRBV7-7